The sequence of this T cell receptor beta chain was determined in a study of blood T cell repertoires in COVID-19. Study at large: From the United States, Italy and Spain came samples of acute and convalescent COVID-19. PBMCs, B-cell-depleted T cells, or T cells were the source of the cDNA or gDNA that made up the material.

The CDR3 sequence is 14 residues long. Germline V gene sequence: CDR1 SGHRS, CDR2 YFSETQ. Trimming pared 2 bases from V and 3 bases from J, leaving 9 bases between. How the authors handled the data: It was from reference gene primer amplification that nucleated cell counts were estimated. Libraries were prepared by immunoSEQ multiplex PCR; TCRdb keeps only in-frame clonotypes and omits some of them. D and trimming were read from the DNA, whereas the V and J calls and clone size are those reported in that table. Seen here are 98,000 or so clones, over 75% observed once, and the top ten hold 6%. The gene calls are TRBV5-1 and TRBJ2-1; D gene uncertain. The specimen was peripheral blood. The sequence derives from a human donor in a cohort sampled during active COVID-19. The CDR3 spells CASSLEEFYNEQFF. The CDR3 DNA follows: TGCGCCAGCAGCTTAGAGGAGTTCTACAATGAGCAGTTCTTC.